This paragraph reports one TCR beta chain. The junction differs from germline at one of its ends, possibly a read error. In the same sample, other DNA sequences code for this CDR3. This sample is drawn from a study of shared clonotypes between healthy human individuals. The CDR3 totals 13 residues. Germline V gene data show CDR1 as SGHRS and CDR2 as YFSETQ. The table came from immunoSEQ multiplex PCR; TCRdb's copy has only in-frame clones and leaves some out. The table records some 2,000,000 clones, 95% of them present only once. The chain is built from TRBV5-1 and TRBJ2-7, with TRBD2 as a possible D gene (6 bases). The sequencing input was naive CD4+ T cells sorted from blood. Subset denoted: CD45RA+ positively selected. This sequence originates from a man younger than 30 in good health. This CDR3 is CASSLEGFYEQYF. CDR3 nucleotides: TGCGCCAGCAGTTTGGAGGGTTTCTACGAGCAGTACTTC.